This T cell receptor (beta chain) was profiled in a study of long-term antiretroviral therapy in people with HIV. Survey-level immunoSEQ v3.0 assays were run. Generated by immunoSEQ multiplex PCR, the TCRdb table keeps only in-frame clones and is missing some. The repertoire includes 14,000 or so clones, 84% of them detected once, and around 7.2% sits in the top ten. Germline V gene sequence: CDR1 SGHTA, CDR2 FQGNSA. The CDR3 sequence is 14 residues long. V lost 6 bases and J lost 4; bases outside the gene matches: 7. The sequenced sample was unsorted PBMCs, obtained 0.4 years after starting antiretroviral therapy. The receptor's source is a man younger than 45 with HIV. V gene TRBV7-2 combines with J gene TRBJ2-7; 9 nucleotides line up with TRBD1. In DNA form, the CDR3 reads TGTGCCAGCAGACTGGACAGGGGAAGGTACGAGCAGTACTTC. It encodes CASRLDRGRYEQYF.